The rows below give T cell receptor beta chains drawn from one sample of a study of identical twins. MiXCR was run by TCRdb on the 5' RACE reads, yielding one entry per CDR3 protein. The sample shows over 500,000 distinct CDR3 sequences, 22% of them seen only once. The sample was also reused in another study, on T cells expressing NK-cell markers.

Sequenced material: CD4+ T cells sorted from blood. The receptors originated from a woman aged 18 to 35 in good health. Both conserved end residues are part of each CDR3. The order of the fields is D gene, J gene, clone size, CDR3 length, V gene, CDR3 protein, CDR3 DNA. The D gene is left open where the match is weak. For some rows the clone size is stated as once, few or many, or as a class when expanded; others skip it.

TRBD1 TRBJ2-1 NA 14 TRBV19 CASRQGASYNEQFF TGTGCCAGCCGACAGGGGGCAAGTTACAATGAGCAGTTCTTC
TRBD2 TRBJ2-7 NA 18 TRBV6-1 CASSRSGLAGDSSYEQYF TGTGCCAGCAGTAGGTCCGGACTAGCGGGTGATAGCTCCTACGAGCAGTACTTC
NA TRBJ2-1 NA 14 TRBV20-1 CSASAGFSYNEQFF TGCAGTGCTAGTGCGGGATTCTCCTACAATGAGCAGTTCTTC
NA TRBJ1-1 few 14 TRBV2 CASSPWGDRTEAFF TGTGCCAGCAGTCCCTGGGGGGATCGGACTGAAGCTTTCTTT
NA TRBJ2-5 few 15 TRBV4-2 CASSQAGGGRETQYF TGTGCCAGCAGCCAAGCGGGCGGGGGCCGGGAGACCCAGTACTTC
TRBD1 TRBJ2-7 NA 15 TRBV2 CASSLDRERVYEQYF TGTGCCAGCAGCCTAGACAGGGAAAGGGTCTACGAGCAGTACTTC
NA TRBJ2-7 NA 13 TRBV5-1 CASSLAELGEQYF TGCGCCAGCAGCTTGGCAGAGTTGGGGGAGCAGTACTTC
NA TRBJ1-2 NA 13 TRBV6-2/TRBV6-3 CASSYSTKDGYTF TGTGCCAGCAGTTACTCGACAAAAGATGGCTACACCTTC
NA TRBJ2-1 NA 13 TRBV5-1 CASSGEVAYEQFF TGCGCCAGCAGCGGAGAGGTCGCCTACGAGCAGTTCTTC
NA TRBJ2-1 few 13 TRBV29-1 CSVERSPYNEQFF TGCAGCGTTGAACGGTCTCCATACAATGAGCAGTTCTTC
TRBD2 TRBJ2-3 few 14 TRBV9 CASSPRLAGDTQYF TGTGCCAGCAGCCCGAGACTAGCGGGAGATACGCAGTATTTT
TRBD2 TRBJ2-4 few 13 TRBV20-1 CSWTRHGENIQYF TGCAGCTGGACTAGACACGGAGAAAACATTCAGTACTTC
TRBD1 TRBJ2-1 NA 17 TRBV5-1 CASSETGGAGSYNEQFF TGCGCCAGCAGCGAAACAGGGGGCGCCGGGTCCTACAATGAGCAGTTCTTC
NA TRBJ2-3 few 14 TRBV6-2/TRBV6-3 CASSPGRLTDTQYF TGTGCCAGCAGCCCCGGTCGGCTCACAGATACGCAGTATTTT
NA TRBJ2-3 NA 15 TRBV7-2 CASSLEAYSTDTQYF TGTGCCAGCAGCTTAGAAGCGTACAGCACAGATACGCAGTATTTT
NA TRBJ2-3 once 14 TRBV12-3/TRBV12-4 CASRKAESTDTQYF TGTGCCAGCAGGAAGGCAGAGAGCACAGATACGCAGTATTTT
NA TRBJ1-2 few 12 TRBV6-4 CASSGSGYGYTF TGTGCCAGCAGTGGGTCAGGCTATGGCTACACCTTC
NA TRBJ2-3 NA 12 TRBV20-1 CSARLYTDTQYF TGCAGTGCTCGGCTGTACACAGATACGCAGTATTTT
NA TRBJ2-7 few 15 TRBV18 CASSPSRGAQHEQYF TGTGCCAGCTCACCGAGCCGGGGGGCGCAGCACGAGCAGTACTTC
NA TRBJ2-7 many 13 TRBV12-3/TRBV12-4 CASSFGSRYEQYF TGTGCCAGCAGTTTCGGCAGCCGGTACGAGCAGTACTTC
TRBD1 TRBJ2-1 NA 14 TRBV30 CAWRQDRGYNEQFF TGTGCCTGGAGGCAGGACAGGGGCTACAATGAGCAGTTCTTC
NA TRBJ2-3 few 14 TRBV20-1 CSARLSGSTDTQYF TGCAGTGCTAGGCTGTCGGGGAGCACAGATACGCAGTATTTT
TRBD2 TRBJ2-1 NA 15 TRBV20-1 CSTVRRERTYNEQFF TGCAGTACCGTTCGGCGGGAGAGAACCTACAATGAGCAGTTCTTC
NA TRBJ2-1 few 14 TRBV20-1 CSARAAGVGQQQFF TGCAGTGCTAGAGCCGCAGGGGTGGGCCAGCAGCAGTTCTTC
NA TRBJ2-2 few 15 TRBV5-1 CASSLVGGRTGELFF TGCGCCAGCAGCTTGGTTGGCGGGCGGACCGGGGAGCTGTTTTTT
NA TRBJ1-1 few 14 TRBV20-1 CSARAAGPNTEAFF TGCAGTGCTAGAGCGGCAGGGCCGAACACTGAAGCTTTCTTT
NA TRBJ1-1 few 14 TRBV30 CAWILQGMNTEAFF TGTGCCTGGATTTTACAGGGCATGAACACTGAAGCTTTCTTT
NA TRBJ2-1 NA 14 TRBV20-1 CSAPLAPGRNEQFF TGCAGTGCACCCCTGGCCCCAGGAAGGAATGAGCAGTTCTTC
NA TRBJ2-7 NA 12 TRBV12-3/TRBV12-4 CASESAAYEQYF TGTGCCAGCGAATCCGCCGCCTACGAGCAGTACTTC
TRBD1 TRBJ2-7 few 14 TRBV20-1 CSAREGGASYEQYF TGCAGTGCTAGAGAAGGGGGCGCGTCCTACGAGCAGTACTTC
NA TRBJ1-4 few 13 TRBV13 CASSLRGNEKLFF TGTGCCAGCAGCTTAAGAGGAAATGAAAAACTGTTTTTT
NA TRBJ2-7 NA 13 TRBV10-1 CASSALSDYEQYF TGCGCCAGCAGTGCCCTCTCGGACTACGAGCAGTACTTC
NA TRBJ2-1 NA 14 TRBV5-1 CTSSLGTGRNEQFF TGCACCAGCAGCTTGGGGACGGGAAGAAATGAGCAGTTCTTC
TRBD1 TRBJ2-2 many 15 TRBV20-1 CSALSGQGASGELFF TGCAGTGCTCTTTCGGGACAGGGGGCGAGCGGGGAGCTGTTTTTT
TRBD2 TRBJ2-2 NA 15 TRBV6-1 CASSAGTSGPGELFF TGTGCCAGCAGTGCAGGGACTAGCGGGCCCGGGGAGCTGTTTTTT
TRBD1 TRBJ1-1 NA 12 TRBV7-2 CASTPTGGEAFF TGTGCCAGCACGCCGACAGGGGGCGAAGCTTTCTTT
NA TRBJ1-3 few 16 TRBV10-3 CAISESSRGFGNTIYF TGTGCCATCAGTGAGTCTTCGCGAGGGTTTGGAAACACCATATATTTT
NA TRBJ2-1 NA 12 TRBV20-1 CSAGEPYNEQFF TGCAGTGCTGGGGAACCCTACAATGAGCAGTTCTTC
NA TRBJ2-3 NA 15 TRBV20-1 CSASIAESSTDTQYF TGCAGTGCTAGCATAGCGGAGTCCAGCACAGATACGCAGTATTTT
NA TRBJ2-7 once 16 TRBV21-1 CASSKCRRREPYEQYF TGTGCCAGCAGCAAGTGTAGAAGACGGGAGCCCTACGAGCAGTACTTC